The 13 T cell receptor beta chains reported below all come from one sample, sequenced in a study of blood T cell repertoires in COVID-19. Generated by immunoSEQ multiplex PCR, the TCRdb table keeps only in-frame clones and is missing some. The sample has some 330,000 clones, about nine tenths seen once. The material sequenced was PBMCs or T cells enriched from blood (not recorded which). The receptors derive from a man younger than 40 who had recovered from COVID-19.

The rearrangement uses TRBV5-1 and TRBJ1-6, with D unresolved. The V end lost 8 bases, the J end lost 10 bases, and 16 bases lay between the germline ends. The CDR3 has 13 amino acids. CDR1 is SGHRS and CDR2 is YFSETQ in the germline V gene. CDR3 DNA: TGCGCCAGGACGAGGGATCGGGGATCACCCCTCCACTTT. Protein sequence: CARTRDRGSPLHF.

The chain recombines TRBV29-1 with TRBJ2-7, with a possible D match to TRBD2 (6 bases). CDR1 and CDR2 (germline): SQVTM, ANQGSEA. With 2 bases removed from V and 7 bases from J, the gap between germline ends came to 9 bases. This CDR3 has 11 residues. This CDR3 is CSVEREAEQYF. The DNA of the CDR3 is TGCAGCGTTGAAAGGGAGGCGGAGCAGTACTTC.

The CDR3 DNA reads TGTGCCAGCAGCCAAGATCGCAGGGGGCCCTACAATGAGCAGTTCTTC. It yields the protein CASSQDRRGPYNEQFF. This chain joins TRBV3-1 (or the pseudogene TRBV3-2) and TRBJ2-1; 8 bases map to TRBD1. V gave up 0 bases and J gave up 2 bases; unmatched junction bases: 3. This CDR3 has 16 amino acids. Per germline, CDR1 LGHDT and CDR2 YNNKEL (reference sequence).

This sequence joins TRBV10-3 and TRBJ2-7, with TRBD1 matching 8 bases. The V gene end was trimmed by 0 bases and the J gene end by 1 base; junction bases not matched to a gene: 5. CDR1 and CDR2 from the germline V gene are ENHRY and SYGVKD. This CDR3 comprises 16 residues. The CDR3 sequence is CAISESGWTGSYEQYF. The CDR3 DNA sequence: TGTGCCATCAGTGAGTCTGGCTGGACAGGGTCCTACGAGCAGTACTTC.

This chain uses TRBV5-4 with TRBJ2-5; 9 bases are a match to TRBD2. This CDR3 comprises 16 residues. Germline V gene lookup returns CDR1 SGHNT and CDR2 YYREEE (reference sequence). The trim removed 1 base at V and 1 base at J, leaving 5 bases unmatched. CDR3 nucleotide sequence: TGTGCCAGCAGCTTGCAGCGGGGGGCGGTCCAAGAGACCCAGTACTTC. It encodes CASSLQRGAVQETQYF.

This clone was detected only a few times. The chain uses TRBV5-1 and TRBJ1-1; 9 nucleotides line up with TRBD1. The trim removed 1 base at V and 1 base at J, leaving 5 bases unmatched. The CDR3 is made up of 16 amino acids. Germline values: CDR1 SGHRS, CDR2 YFSETQ. The CDR3: CASSLSPGQGNTEAFF. Written as DNA, the CDR3 is TGCGCCAGCAGCTTGTCCCCGGGACAGGGGAACACTGAAGCTTTCTTT.

This chain joins TRBV6-6 and TRBJ2-5; D is unresolved. Trimming stripped 5 bases from V and 5 bases from J, with 9 bases between. From germline, CDR1 is MNHNY and CDR2 SVGAGI (reference sequence). CDR3 length: 12 residues. This CDR3 reads CASSPGSETQYF. The CDR3 DNA follows: TGTGCCAGCAGTCCAGGTTCGGAGACCCAGTACTTC.

V gene TRBV19 combines with J gene TRBJ2-1; D not certain. V was trimmed by 0 bases and J by 4 bases, leaving 13 bases between them. CDR3 size: 16 residues. Germline CDR1 and CDR2: LNHDA and SQIVND (reference sequence). The CDR3 loop is CASSIEVGVGYNEQFF. In DNA form, the CDR3 reads TGTGCCAGTAGTATAGAGGTTGGAGTAGGTTACAATGAGCAGTTCTTC.

The chain combines TRBV28 with TRBJ1-2; D not resolved. From germline, CDR1 is MDHEN and CDR2 SYDVKM. The CDR3 loop spans 13 amino acids. V lost 6 bases and J lost 2, with 10 bases in between. CDR3 loop: CASSRAGNYGYTF. Written as DNA, the CDR3 is TGTGCCAGCAGCCGCGCGGGGAACTATGGCTACACCTTC.

V usage is TRBV24-1 and J usage is TRBJ2-3; 7 bases fit TRBD1. The V and J ends lost 4 bases and 0 bases, in that order; junction bases with no gene match: 9. Germline CDR1 reads KGHDR; CDR2 reads SFDVKD. The CDR3 consists of 17 residues. The CDR3 nucleotides read TGTGCCACCAGTGACTCAACAGGGGTATGGAGCACAGATACGCAGTATTTT. Translating gives CATSDSTGVWSTDTQYF.

With respect to this clone: At one of its ends the junction is not consistent with the germline gene, which may arise from a read error. The chain has TRBV7-7 and TRBJ2-1; the D is unclear. This CDR3 comprises 13 residues. CDR1 is SSHAT and CDR2 is FNYEAQ in the germline V gene (reference sequence). The CDR3 region is CASSLGIRDEQFF. For the CDR3, the DNA is TGTGCTAGCAGCTTAGGAATCCGGGATGAGCAGTTCTTC. Full variable domain (rest looked up from reference TRBV7-7 and TRBJ2-1): GAGVSQSPRYKVTKRGQDVTLRCDPISSHATLYWYQQALGQGPEFLTYFNYEAQPDKSGLPSDRFSAERPEGSISTLTIQRTEQRDSAMYRCASSLGIRDEQFFGPGTRLTVL.

This clone was observed a single time. The J gene is TRBJ2-7, the V gene TRBV12-3 or TRBV12-4; D possibly corresponds to TRBD2 (7 bases). Trimming removed 5 bases at V and 6 bases at J, with 14 bases between. The CDR3 has 13 amino acids. Here the CDR3 reads CASSPPGGPEQYF. The CDR3 DNA follows: TGTGCCAGCAGTCCGCCCGGGGGGCCCGAGCAGTACTTC.

V usage is TRBV19 and J usage is TRBJ2-1; maybe TRBD2 (5 bases). The CDR3 totals 13 residues. The V end was cut by 3 bases, the J end by 9 bases, with 12 bases between. CDR1 and CDR2 from the germline V gene are LNHDA and SQIVND (reference sequence). The CDR3 coding sequence is TGTGCCAGTAGTATCGGCAGGCGGGTTGAGCAGTTCTTC. Its translation is CASSIGRRVEQFF. The whole variable domain, remainder taken from reference TRBV19 and TRBJ2-1, is DGGITQSPKYLFRKEGQNVTLSCEQNLNHDAMYWYRQDPGQGLRLIYYSQIVNDFQKGDIAEGYSVSREKKESFPLTVTSAQKNPTAFYLCASSIGRRVEQFFGPGTRLTVL.